This T cell receptor (beta chain) was found in a study of control samples from healthy donors and cancer patients. Generated by immunoSEQ multiplex PCR, the TCRdb table keeps only in-frame clones and is missing some. Of about 92,000 clones in the sample, approximately 82% are singletons; the top ten hold around 10%. V was pared by 3 bases and J by 6 bases, with 8 bases between. Looked up from germline, CDR1 is KGHDR and CDR2 is SFDVKD. This CDR3 has 13 residues. The rearrangement joins TRBV24-1 to TRBJ2-1; a possible D gene is TRBD2 (5 bases). The sequenced material came from blood. This receptor was obtained from a woman aged 55-70 years in good health. The DNA of the CDR3 is TGTGCCACCAGTGATCCGGGGTTCAATGAGCAGTTCTTC. This translates into CATSDPGFNEQFF.